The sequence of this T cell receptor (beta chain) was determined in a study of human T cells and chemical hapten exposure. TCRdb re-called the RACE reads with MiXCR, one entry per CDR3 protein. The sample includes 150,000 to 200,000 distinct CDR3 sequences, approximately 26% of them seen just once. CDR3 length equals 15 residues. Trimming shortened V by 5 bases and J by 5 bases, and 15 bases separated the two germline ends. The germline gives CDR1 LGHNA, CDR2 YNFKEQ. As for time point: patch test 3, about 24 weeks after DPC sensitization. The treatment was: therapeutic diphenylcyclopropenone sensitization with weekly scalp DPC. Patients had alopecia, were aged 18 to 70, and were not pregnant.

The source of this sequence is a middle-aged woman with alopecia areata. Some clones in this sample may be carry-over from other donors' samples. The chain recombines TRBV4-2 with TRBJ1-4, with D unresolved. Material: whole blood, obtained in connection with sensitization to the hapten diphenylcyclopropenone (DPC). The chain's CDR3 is CASSERGTVNEKLFF. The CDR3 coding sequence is TGTGCCAGCAGCGAGCGGGGTACAGTCAATGAAAAACTGTTTTTT.